What follows are 18 T cell receptor beta chains derived from one specimen sequenced in a study of shared clonotypes between healthy human individuals. Positively selected for CCR7, the CD45RO-negative cells used as naive CD8 cells excluded terminally differentiated effector memory CD45RA+ cells. Some clones are missing from TCRdb's copy, which holds only in-frame ones; the method was immunoSEQ multiplex PCR. The table shows roughly 1,800,000 clones, with about 95% occurring only once. Specimen: naive CD8+ T cells sorted from blood. All receptors derive from a young man in good health.

This clone showed up just once. This chain connects TRBV5-4 to TRBJ2-5, with TRBD1 matching 7 bases. V gave up 4 bases and J gave up 3 bases; unmatched junction bases: 0. Per germline, CDR1 SGHNT and CDR2 YYREEE (reference sequence). This CDR3 has 12 amino acids. CDR3 nucleotide sequence: TGTGCCAGCAGCACAGGGGAAGAGACCCAGTACTTC. Translating it yields CASSTGEETQYF.

V is TRBV6-5 and J is TRBJ2-3; no clear D gene. This CDR3 spans 13 amino acids. The germline V gene encodes CDR1 MNHEY and CDR2 SVGAGI. Trimming pared 2 bases from V and 4 bases from J, leaving 7 bases between. CDR3 in DNA: TGTGCCAGCAGTTACCCAACCGCAGATACGCAGTATTTT. It is translated as CASSYPTADTQYF.

Comments on this clone: The identical CDR3 is also encoded by other nucleotide sequences in the sample. The gene calls are TRBV10-3 and TRBJ2-2, with D perhaps TRBD1 (6 bases). CDR3 length: 13 residues. Germline CDR1 is ENHRY and CDR2 is SYGVKD. Between the trimmed V and J ends, which lost 4 bases and 5 bases, there was a span of 8 bases. CDR3 amino acids: CAISGGGTGELFF. The CDR3 bases are TGTGCCATCAGTGGAGGGGGAACCGGGGAGCTGTTTTTT.

The chain recombines TRBV11-2 with TRBJ2-1; D unresolved. The CDR3 consists of 15 residues. V gave up 5 bases and J gave up 2 bases, with 13 bases separating them. In germline, CDR1 is SGHAT, CDR2 FQNNGV. The CDR3 protein is CASSIRAGAYNEQFF. CDR3 in DNA: TGTGCCAGCAGCATAAGGGCCGGCGCCTACAATGAGCAGTTCTTC.

The chain recombines TRBV4-1 with TRBJ2-7; unclear D gene. Trimming removed 4 bases at V and 0 bases at J, with 10 bases between. This CDR3 comprises 14 residues. Germline V gene sequence: CDR1 MGHRA, CDR2 YSYEKL. CDR3 sequence reads: CASSPRHGSYEQYF. CDR3 DNA sequence: TGCGCCAGCAGCCCGCGCCATGGCTCCTACGAGCAGTACTTC.

The CDR3 here is CASSVVDTQYF. The CDR3, as DNA: TGTGCCAGCAGCGTAGTTGATACGCAGTATTTT. V and J are TRBV9 and TRBJ2-3; D uncertain. This CDR3 region has 11 residues. V lost 0 bases, J lost 6 bases, and 2 bases lay in between. The germline gives CDR1 SGDLS, CDR2 YYNGEE. Drawing the rest from reference TRBV9 and TRBJ2-3, the complete variable domain is DSGVTQTPKHLITATGQRVTLRCSPRSGDLSVYWYQQSLDQGLQFLIQYYNGEERAKGNILERFSAQQFPDLHSELNLSSLELGDSALYFCASSVVDTQYFGPGTRLTVL.

The genes are TRBV11-2 and TRBJ2-1, with D perhaps matching TRBD1 or TRBD2 (5 bases each). The CDR3 is 13 residues long. V dropped 3 bases and J dropped 7 bases, with 10 bases sitting between them. In germline, CDR1 is SGHAT, CDR2 FQNNGV. DNA for the CDR3: TGTGCCAGCAGCTTCTTGTGGGGGAATGAGCAGTTCTTC. Translating gives CASSFLWGNEQFF.

This sequence joins TRBV5-8 and TRBJ2-7, with 12 bases that match TRBD1. The CDR3 loop spans 15 amino acids. From germline, CDR1 is SGHTS and CDR2 YDEGEE. With 4 bases clipped from V and 3 bases from J, the junction kept 5 bases outside the gene matches. The CDR3, as DNA: TGTGCCAGCAGCGGGACAGGGGGCTCTTTCTACGAGCAGTACTTC. Translation: CASSGTGGSFYEQYF.

The J gene is TRBJ2-1, the V gene TRBV6-5; D remains ambiguous. Trimming cost V 8 bases and J 0 bases, with 11 bases left between them. This CDR3 spans 14 amino acids. From germline, CDR1 is MNHEY and CDR2 SVGAGI. CDR3 residues: CASGEGSSYNEQFF. The CDR3 bases are TGTGCCAGCGGAGAAGGAAGCTCCTACAATGAGCAGTTCTTC.

V and J are TRBV1 and TRBJ2-2; TRBD2, as called in the table, went unchecked against the DNA. TRBV1 is labeled a pseudogene. This CDR3 has 18 residues. The CDR3 nucleotides are TGCACCAGCAGCCAAGCTGTCAGACTAGCGGAGAACACCGGGGAGCTGTTTTTT. It translates to CTSSQAVRLAENTGELFF.

The rearrangement joins TRBV28 to TRBJ2-2, with D hard to call. This CDR3 comprises 14 residues. V was pared by 2 bases and J by 2 bases, with 6 bases between. Germline V gene sequence: CDR1 MDHEN, CDR2 SYDVKM. DNA of the CDR3: TGTGCCAGCAGTTTACCAAGCAACACCGGGGAGCTGTTTTTT. It specifies CASSLPSNTGELFF.

The chain uses TRBV6-1 and TRBJ2-5, with TRBD2 identical over 13 bases. The J segment lost 5 bases and the V segment lost 3 bases, leaving 6 bases of the junction unmatched. Germline V gene data show CDR1 as MNHNS and CDR2 as SASEGT. The CDR3 loop spans 16 amino acids. The CDR3: CASSDTSGGAGETQYF. The CDR3 nucleotides are TGTGCCAGCAGTGACACTAGCGGGGGGGCCGGGGAGACCCAGTACTTC.

The V gene is TRBV4-1, the J gene TRBJ2-7, with D perhaps matching TRBD1 (5 bases). Trimming took 0 bases from V and 1 from J, leaving 7 bases between them. CDR1 is MGHRA and CDR2 is YSYEKL in the germline V gene. The CDR3 contains 14 residues. DNA for the CDR3: TGCGCCAGCAGCCAAGAAGGGGATTCCTACGAGCAGTACTTC. Protein product: CASSQEGDSYEQYF.

The chain uses TRBV6-1 and TRBJ1-1; D is undetermined. The CDR3 length is 13 residues. From germline, CDR1 is MNHNS and CDR2 SASEGT. Trimming shortened V by 6 bases and J by 0 bases, and 8 bases separated the two germline ends. The CDR3 loop reads CASRPLLNTEAFF. In DNA, the CDR3 is TGTGCCAGCAGACCGTTGCTGAACACTGAAGCTTTCTTT.

The V gene is TRBV4-3, the J gene TRBJ1-3; D is unclear. The CDR3 sequence is 15 residues long. Germline V lookup: CDR1 LGHNA, CDR2 YSLEER. The ends were cut back, 0 bases at V and 9 bases at J, with 15 bases in the middle. The CDR3 loop is CASSQDRASGGTIYF. As DNA, the CDR3 is TGCGCCAGCAGCCAAGATAGGGCGTCCGGCGGCACCATATATTTT.

The gene calls are TRBV5-6 and TRBJ1-1; possible D gene TRBD1, 6 bases. V gave up 8 bases and J gave up 5 bases, with 13 bases separating them. The CDR3 runs 12 residues. Germline loops: CDR1 SGHDT, CDR2 YYEEEE. This chain's CDR3 is CASREGGTEAFF. In DNA form, the CDR3 reads TGTGCCAGTCGCGAGGGGGGAACTGAAGCTTTCTTT. The full variable domain, rest sourced from reference TRBV5-6 and TRBJ1-1, is DAGVTQSPTHLIKTRGQQVTLRCSPKSGHDTVSWYQQALGQGPQFIFQYYEEEERQRGNFPDRFSGHQFPNYSSELNVNALLLGDSALYLCASREGGTEAFFGQGTRLTVV.

Details on this clone: The junction departs from germline at one end; a sequencing error may be responsible. This rearrangement joins TRBV19 to TRBJ1-1, with D possibly TRBD1 on 6 matching bases. Germline V gene sequence: CDR1 LNHDA, CDR2 SQIVND (reference sequence). This CDR3 region has 13 residues. The CDR3 region is CASSISQGSETFF. CDR3 coding DNA: TGTGCCAGTAGTATTTCGCAGGGGAGTGAAACTTTCTTT.

To note about this clone: Other DNA sequences in this specimen translate into the identical CDR3. The chain links TRBV19 to TRBJ2-7, with D perhaps matching TRBD1 or TRBD2 (6 bases each). Trimming cost V 6 bases and J 2 bases, with 11 bases left between them. The CDR3 loop spans 13 amino acids. CDR1 and CDR2 from the germline V gene are LNHDA and SQIVND (reference sequence). CDR3 in amino acids: CASSPGAAYEQYF. DNA for the CDR3: TGTGCCAGTAGCCCGGGGGCCGCCTACGAGCAGTACTTC.